Listed below are T cell receptor beta chains from one sample, sequenced in a study of blood T cell repertoires in COVID-19. The method was immunoSEQ multiplex PCR; TCRdb's version includes in-frame clones alone and lacks a portion of them. Seen here are some 320,000 clones, roughly 90% observed once, and the top ten hold around 4.2%. Sequencing was performed on PBMCs or T cells enriched from blood (not recorded which). These TCRs come from a young woman who had been exposed to COVID-19. Each CDR3 is given without its conserved first and last residue.

V,J,CDR3
TRBV18,TRBJ2-5,ASTLLIGDQETQY
TRBV13,TRBJ1-1,ASREIQGAYTEAF
TRBV5-4,TRBJ1-1,ASSLRQGSLLLITEAF
TRBV3-1/TRBV3-2,TRBJ1-1,ASSNRQRGTEAF
TRBV30,TRBJ1-2,AWSAGTATSYGYT
TRBV3-1/TRBV3-2,TRBJ2-1,ASSPGLAVAYNEQF
TRBV27,TRBJ2-7,ASSLRQGRWGGSYEQY
TRBV6-2/TRBV6-3,TRBJ1-6,ASSRSYNSPLH
TRBV9,TRBJ2-3,ASSVDGTGWLGQY
TRBV5-4,TRBJ2-1,ASSHSWTSGGHNEQF